This record concerns one T cell receptor (beta chain) sequence. The sample is drawn from a study of sequential checkpoint blockade in melanoma. For the study at large: Arm A got nivolumab then ipilimumab; arm B the reverse, 1:1.

Documented treatment: randomized to nivolumab then ipilimumab (arm A) or the reverse (arm B). Patients had received no earlier DNA-damaging chemotherapy. Sorted cells were live CD3+CD8+, lacking CD19 and CD56, from PBMCs. The CDR3 loop spans 12 amino acids. Looked up from germline, CDR1 is SEHNR and CDR2 is FQNEAQ (reference sequence). Trimming removed 4 bases at V and 5 bases at J, with 6 bases between. Profiled with immunoSEQ multiplex PCR; TCRdb holds only in-frame clones, not every one. The data show about 27,000 clones, with about 72% seen just once and about an eighth held by the top ten. This chain uses TRBV7-9 with TRBJ2-1; possibly TRBD1 for D (5 bases). The sample in question was CD8+ T cells sorted from blood (inferred from file names), obtained from a patient given nivolumab and ipilimumab in sequence. This TCR came from a human donor with melanoma. CDR3 coding DNA: TGTGCCAGCAGCTGGGGCAACAATGAGCAGTTCTTC. Protein sequence: CASSWGNNEQFF.